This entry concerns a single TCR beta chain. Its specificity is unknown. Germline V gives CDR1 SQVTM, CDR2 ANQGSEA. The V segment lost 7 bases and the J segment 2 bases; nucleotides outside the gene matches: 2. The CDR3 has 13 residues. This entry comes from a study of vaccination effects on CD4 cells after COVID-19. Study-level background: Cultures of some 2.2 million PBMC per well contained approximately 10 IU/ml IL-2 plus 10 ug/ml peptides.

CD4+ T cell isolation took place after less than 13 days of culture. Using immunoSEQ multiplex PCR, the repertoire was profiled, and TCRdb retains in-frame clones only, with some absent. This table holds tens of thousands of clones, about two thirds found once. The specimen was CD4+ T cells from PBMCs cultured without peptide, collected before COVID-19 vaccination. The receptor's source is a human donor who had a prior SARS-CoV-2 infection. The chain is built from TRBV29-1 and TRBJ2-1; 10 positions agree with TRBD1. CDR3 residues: CSAGQGAYNEQFF. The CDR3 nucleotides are TGCAGCGCTGGACAGGGGGCCTACAATGAGCAGTTCTTC.